This TCR beta chain was sequenced for a study of cytomegalovirus exposure and HLA in healthy donors. Study-level results: Prior analysis indicated that the majority of TCR beta V segments exhibited productivity approximately 87% or approximately 30% of the time. It was reported that the classifier diagnosed cytomegalovirus status with high specificity and sensitivity in both the original and validation cohorts. A link between a missense DCLRE1C variant and TCR beta V- and J-gene trimming emerged from a later analysis.

Primers for the PCR totalled 60 Vbeta and 13 Jbeta. The assay was immunoSEQ multiplex PCR, and TCRdb's table has in-frame clones only and misses some. This table has approximately 120,000 clones, roughly 80% appearing once. A note on this clone: Its antigen is not known.

The CDR3 has 14 amino acids. Germline V lookup: CDR1 KGHSH, CDR2 LQKENI. The ends were cut back, 4 bases at V and 1 base at J, with 10 bases in the middle. The clonotype was recovered from a female donor in good health and CMV-seronegative. The V call is TRBV18, the J call TRBJ2-5; D gene uncertain. The specimen was PBMCs. The CDR3 DNA is TGTGCCAGCTCACAAAGAGGCACCCAAGAGACCCAGTACTTC. Protein product: CASSQRGTQETQYF.